This T cell receptor (beta chain) was documented in a study of tumor-infiltrating lymphocytes in localized non-small cell lung cancer. At the level of the study: The cohort mixed smokers and never-smokers, several histologies, and some post-neoadjuvant-chemotherapy samples.

Per the germline V gene, CDR1 is LGHNA and CDR2 is YSLEER. Trimming stripped 3 bases from V and 5 bases from J, with 8 bases between. This CDR3 is built from 13 residues. As concerns this clone: Its cognate antigen is unknown.

General study findings and limits: TCRbeta sequencing showed higher T cell infiltration in tumors than uninvolved lung. Not all patients were TCR sequenced, owing to tissue quantity.

The protocol was immunoSEQ multiplex PCR, while the TCRdb copy is restricted to in-frame clones and leaves out a portion. The data contain 20,000 to 30,000 clones, 73% of them singletons. The sequenced sample was lung tumor tissue. The origin of this receptor is a human donor with non-small cell lung cancer. The chain has TRBV4-3 and TRBJ1-5; no reliable D call. The CDR3 sequence: CASSQHTDQPQHF. DNA of the CDR3: TGCGCCAGCAGCCAGCACACTGATCAGCCCCAGCATTTT.